Presented here are 27 T cell receptor beta chains from one specimen sequenced in a study of cytomegalovirus exposure and HLA in healthy donors. Primers for the PCR totalled 60 Vbeta and 13 Jbeta. The data were produced by immunoSEQ multiplex PCR, yet TCRdb's version contains in-frame clones alone and is incomplete. The sample lists fewer than 200,000 clones, around 80% occurring once. Input material: PBMCs. Every receptor here comes from a woman aged 18 to 35 in good health and CMV-seronegative.

The chain combines TRBV6-1 with TRBJ2-3, with 8 bases lining up with TRBD2. This CDR3 has 14 residues. The germline gives CDR1 MNHNS, CDR2 SASEGT. V lost 6 bases to trimming and J lost 0 bases; unmatched junction nucleotides: 2. CDR3 residues: CASRPSGSTDTQYF. The CDR3 DNA sequence: TGTGCCAGCAGACCTAGCGGGAGCACAGATACGCAGTATTTT.

In this sample, this clone turned up a few times. The chain combines TRBV18 with TRBJ2-7, with TRBD1 as a possible D gene (6 bases). V lost 0 bases and J 3 bases, leaving 12 bases between the germline ends. CDR1 and CDR2 (germline): KGHSH, LQKENI. This CDR3 has 15 amino acids. Here the CDR3 DNA reads TGTGCCAGCTCACCACCGGGCAGGGGAAGCTACGAGCAGTACTTC. It encodes CASSPPGRGSYEQYF. Full variable domain (remainder filled in from reference TRBV18 and TRBJ2-7): NAGVMQNPRHLVRRRGQEARLRCSPMKGHSHVYWYRQLPEEGLKFMVYLQKENIIDESGMPKERFSAEFPKEGPSILRIQQVVRGDSAAYFCASSPPGRGSYEQYFGPGTRLTVT.

The genes are TRBV5-1 and TRBJ2-1; the match to TRBD1 covers 8 bases. Germline V lookup: CDR1 SGHRS, CDR2 YFSETQ. V gave up 0 bases and J gave up 7 bases; unmatched junction bases: 9. The CDR3 loop spans 16 amino acids. As DNA, the CDR3 is TGCGCCAGCAGCTTGGAAGGGCAGGGGGCTTGGAATGAGCAGTTCTTC. Its translation is CASSLEGQGAWNEQFF.

DNA of the CDR3: TGTGCCACTACGTTGGGGGGGCGCTTCGATGGCTACACCTTC. It translates to CATTLGGRFDGYTF. The chain uses TRBV2 and TRBJ1-2; D is perhaps TRBD1 (6 bases). This CDR3 has 14 residues. Germline CDR1 SNHLY, CDR2 FYNNEI. The ends were cut back, 10 bases at V and 6 bases at J, with 21 bases in the middle.

The CDR3 loop reads CASSIGGNYGYTF. CDR3 in DNA: TGTGCCAGTAGTATCGGGGGTAACTATGGCTACACCTTC. The J gene is TRBJ1-2, the V gene TRBV19, with a weak D call TRBD1 (5 bases). Trimming shortened V by 3 bases and J by 1 base, and 6 bases separated the two germline ends. The CDR3 contains 13 residues. From germline, CDR1 is LNHDA and CDR2 SQIVND (reference sequence).

The chain joins TRBV7-3 to TRBJ1-2, with 9 bases matching TRBD1. The trim removed 1 base at V and 0 bases at J, leaving 3 bases unmatched. The CDR3 contains 16 residues. Germline lookup yields CDR1 SGHTA and CDR2 FQGTGA. The CDR3 here is CASSLRDRASNYGYTF. CDR3 bases: TGTGCCAGCAGCTTAAGGGACAGGGCCTCTAACTATGGCTACACCTTC.

CDR3 region: CAWSPGQGSQPQHF. The CDR3 nucleotides are TGTGCCTGGAGCCCGGGACAGGGTAGTCAGCCCCAGCATTTT. The chain links TRBV30 to TRBJ1-5; 9 bases are shared with TRBD1. The CDR3 runs 14 residues. The J segment lost 6 bases and the V segment lost 3 bases, leaving 6 bases of the junction unmatched. Germline V gene lookup returns CDR1 GTSNPN and CDR2 SVGIG (reference sequence).

The chain carries TRBV7-9 and TRBJ1-2; a weak D match, TRBD1 (5 bases). This CDR3 region has 13 residues. Deletions cut 3 bases from V and 2 bases from J, with 7 bases between. Germline-derived CDR1 and CDR2 are SEHNR and FQNEAQ (reference sequence). The CDR3 here is CASSLGQNYGYTF. The CDR3 nucleotides read TGTGCCAGCAGCTTGGGGCAGAACTATGGCTACACCTTC.

This sequence joins TRBV21-1 and TRBJ1-2. TRBV21-1 is recorded as a pseudogene. The CDR3 runs 8 residues. CDR3 in DNA: TGTGCCAGCCGGGGCTACACCTTC. Translating gives CASRGYTF.

This clone was seen a handful of times. The CDR3 sequence is CASSGRATDTQYF. CDR3 nucleotides: TGTGCCAGCAGCGGGAGGGCCACAGATACGCAGTATTTT. The rearrangement links TRBV6-4 to TRBJ2-3; 8 bases map to TRBD2. The length of the CDR3 is 13 residues. From germline, CDR1 is MRHNA and CDR2 SNTAGT. V gave up 6 bases and J gave up 2 bases; unmatched junction bases: 1.

In the case of this clone: Other DNA sequences from this sample encode an identical CDR3 as well. This sequence joins TRBV6-6 and TRBJ1-4; D is unresolved. The V gene lost 6 bases and the J gene lost 2 bases, with 10 bases spanning the gap. The CDR3 length is 14 residues. Per the germline V gene, CDR1 is MNHNY and CDR2 is SVGAGI (reference sequence). CDR3 amino acids: CASRDGRTNEKLFF. In DNA, the CDR3 is TGTGCCAGCAGGGACGGGAGGACTAATGAAAAACTGTTTTTT.

The V call is TRBV28, the J call TRBJ1-2; 9 bases align to TRBD1. Germline V gene sequence: CDR1 MDHEN, CDR2 SYDVKM. Trimming cost V 2 bases and J 1 base; bases outside gene matches: 5. The CDR3 contains 16 residues. CDR3 nucleotides: TGTGCCAGCAGTTTACCGCGACAGGGGGTTAACTATGGCTACACCTTC. Its protein is CASSLPRQGVNYGYTF.

The rearrangement links TRBV19 to TRBJ1-1, with unresolved D. The CDR3 loop spans 14 amino acids. Trimming removed 10 bases at V and 3 bases at J, with 18 bases between. Germline CDR1 and CDR2: LNHDA and SQIVND (reference sequence). Here the CDR3 reads CATRWRDRDTEAFF. CDR3 coding DNA: TGTGCCACCCGGTGGAGGGATAGGGACACTGAAGCTTTCTTT.

The gene calls are TRBV25-1 and TRBJ1-2; D remains ambiguous. Trimming left V 3 bases short and J 4 bases short, with 18 bases between. CDR1 is MGHDK, CDR2 SYGVNS, per germline. The CDR3 spans 16 residues. This CDR3 is CASSEGGWLGGYGYTF. DNA for the CDR3: TGTGCCAGCAGTGAGGGCGGGTGGCTAGGCGGCTATGGCTACACCTTC.

The chain carries TRBV4-1 and TRBJ2-1; 16 bases are a match to TRBD2. Germline trimming cut 4 bases from V and 3 bases from J; bases unmatched to any gene: 6. The CDR3 runs to 18 residues. Germline V lookup: CDR1 MGHRA, CDR2 YSYEKL. CDR3 in DNA: TGCGCCAGCAGCCCAGGGACTAGCGGGAGGGCCCTCTACAATGAGCAGTTCTTC. Protein sequence: CASSPGTSGRALYNEQFF.

V gene TRBV11-3 combines with J gene TRBJ2-6, with 9 bases matching TRBD1. The CDR3 has 18 residues. CDR1 is SGHNT and CDR2 is YENEEA in the germline V gene. Losses at the gene ends were 3 bases for V and 2 bases for J; bases not matched to a gene: 8. Here the CDR3 reads CASSLSDRGPPGANVLTF. Written as DNA, the CDR3 is TGTGCCAGCAGCTTGTCGGACAGGGGCCCTCCTGGGGCCAACGTCCTGACTTTC. Drawing the rest from reference TRBV11-3 and TRBJ2-6, the complete variable domain is EAGVVQSPRYKIIEKKQPVAFWCNPISGHNTLYWYLQNLGQGPELLIRYENEEAVDDSQLPKDRFSAERLKGVDSTLKIQPAELGDSAVYLCASSLSDRGPPGANVLTFGAGSRLTVL.

This chain links TRBV5-5 with TRBJ2-1; tentative D call: TRBD2 (6 bases). Germline V gives CDR1 SGHKS, CDR2 YYEKEE (reference sequence). V was shortened by 6 bases and J by 7 bases, with 20 bases between the two germline ends. This CDR3 spans 15 amino acids. CDR3 DNA sequence: TGTGCCAGCAACCCGGGACTTTGGGGGGATAATGAGCAGTTCTTC. Its protein is CASNPGLWGDNEQFF.

V usage is TRBV19 and J usage is TRBJ1-4, with D perhaps TRBD1 (6 bases). This CDR3 region has 14 residues. V lost 5 bases to trimming and J lost 7 bases, with 14 bases between them. Germline V gene lookup returns CDR1 LNHDA and CDR2 SQIVND (reference sequence). The CDR3 is CASSGAGVGEKLFF. The CDR3 nucleotides are TGTGCCAGTAGTGGAGCAGGGGTAGGTGAAAAACTGTTTTTT.

J is TRBJ2-5 and V is TRBV5-1; 14 bases align to TRBD2. Germline CDR1 reads SGHRS; CDR2 reads YFSETQ. This CDR3 contains 20 residues. The trim removed 3 bases at V and 0 bases at J, leaving 13 bases unmatched. The DNA for the CDR3 is TGCGCCAGCAGCTCGAGAGGACTAGCGGGAGGACTCTTGTACCAAGAGACCCAGTACTTC. Encoded protein: CASSSRGLAGGLLYQETQYF.

The chain links TRBV5-5 to TRBJ1-5, with D maybe TRBD1 (5 bases). Germline lookup yields CDR1 SGHKS and CDR2 YYEKEE (reference sequence). V gave up 2 bases and J gave up 6 bases, with 12 bases separating them. The CDR3 covers 14 residues. The CDR3 nucleotides are TGTGCCAGCAGCTTTGCGCAGGGCGCTCAGCCCCAGCATTTT. It encodes CASSFAQGAQPQHF.

The chain is built from TRBV5-1 and TRBJ2-5; TRBD2 agrees at 12 bases. The J call is doubtful: the DNA matches TRBJ2-7 better. Germline values: CDR1 SGHRS, CDR2 YFSETQ. The CDR3 sequence is 15 residues long. CDR3 residues: CASSSLAGGTYEQYF. The CDR3 DNA reads as TGCGCCAGCAGCTCACTAGCGGGAGGCACCTACGAGCAGTACTTC.

The V and J genes are TRBV29-1 and TRBJ1-3, with TRBD1 matching 7 bases. The V gene's germline CDR1 is SQVTM and CDR2 ANQGSEA. Unmatched junction bases numbered 6, after V lost 2 bases and J lost 2 bases. The CDR3 spans 15 residues. Here the CDR3 reads CSVEKGAEAGNTIYF. The CDR3 bases are TGCAGCGTTGAAAAGGGGGCAGAAGCTGGAAACACCATATATTTT.

The V call is TRBV5-4, the J call TRBJ1-1; D might be TRBD1 (6 bases). Germline values: CDR1 SGHNT, CDR2 YYREEE (reference sequence). This CDR3 is 16 amino acids long. The V end lost 4 bases, the J end lost 3 bases, and 19 bases lay between the germline ends. The CDR3 DNA sequence: TGTGCCAGCAGCAATCTCAAACAGGGTAGGCACACTGAAGCTTTCTTT. This sequence encodes CASSNLKQGRHTEAFF.

This chain connects TRBV5-4 to TRBJ2-1; perhaps TRBD2 as D (5 bases). V dropped 0 bases and J dropped 0 bases, with 10 bases sitting between them. The germline gives CDR1 SGHNT, CDR2 YYREEE (reference sequence). This CDR3 is 16 amino acids long. The CDR3 spells CASSLGTGSSYNEQFF. The CDR3 DNA is TGTGCCAGCAGCTTGGGGACTGGAAGCTCCTACAATGAGCAGTTCTTC.

The gene calls are TRBV7-8 and TRBJ2-3; 10 bases map to TRBD1. The V gene's germline CDR1 is SGHVS and CDR2 FQNEAQ. CDR3 size: 17 residues. V shed 5 bases, J shed 0 bases, and the junction held 8 bases outside the gene matches. The CDR3 DNA reads as TGTGCCAGCAGCACATACCGGACAGGGGGTAGCACAGATACGCAGTATTTT. It encodes CASSTYRTGGSTDTQYF.

V and J are TRBV9 and TRBJ2-1, with D perhaps TRBD1 (5 bases). Germline CDR1 and CDR2: SGDLS and YYNGEE. This CDR3 comprises 13 residues. With 5 bases removed from V and 10 bases from J, the gap between germline ends came to 16 bases. CDR3 loop: CASSTESYREQFF. CDR3 nucleotides: TGTGCCAGCAGTACCGAATCCTACAGGGAGCAGTTCTTC.

The chain uses TRBV5-1 and TRBJ1-1, with D uncertain. The CDR3 contains 12 residues. V lost 2 bases, J lost 8 bases, and 10 bases lay in between. The V gene's germline CDR1 is SGHRS and CDR2 YFSETQ. CDR3 region: CASSFFESEAFF. CDR3 coding DNA: TGCGCCAGCAGCTTTTTCGAGTCAGAAGCTTTCTTT.